The clone carrying this T cell receptor beta chain has only one observation. The sample belongs to a study of blood T cell repertoires in COVID-19. Overall study context: Samples representing acute and convalescent COVID-19 were sourced from the United States, Italy and Spain.

How the authors handled the data: Researchers report that nucleated cell counts were estimated from reference gene primer amplification. This table comes from immunoSEQ multiplex PCR, and its TCRdb copy is limited to in-frame clones, with some not included. The V and J calls and clone size are taken from that table; D and trimming were inferred from the DNA. The table includes approximately 64,000 clones, 70% to 90% detected once. Individuals aged roughly 18 to 95 years were recruited from some 26 US areas. Categorization into cohorts depended on clinical history that participants reported. Germline V gene sequence: CDR1 SNHLY, CDR2 FYNNEI. The CDR3 totals 14 residues. Trimming cost V 11 bases and J 0 bases; bases outside gene matches: 7.

V and J are TRBV2 and TRBJ1-5; 7 bases are a match to TRBD1. This TCR came from a woman aged 40-49 years who had recovered from COVID-19. The sequenced sample consisted of PBMCs or T cells enriched from blood (not recorded which). The CDR3 protein is CASSGQYSNQPQHF. The CDR3 bases are TGTGCCTCGTCGGGACAGTATAGCAATCAGCCCCAGCATTTT.